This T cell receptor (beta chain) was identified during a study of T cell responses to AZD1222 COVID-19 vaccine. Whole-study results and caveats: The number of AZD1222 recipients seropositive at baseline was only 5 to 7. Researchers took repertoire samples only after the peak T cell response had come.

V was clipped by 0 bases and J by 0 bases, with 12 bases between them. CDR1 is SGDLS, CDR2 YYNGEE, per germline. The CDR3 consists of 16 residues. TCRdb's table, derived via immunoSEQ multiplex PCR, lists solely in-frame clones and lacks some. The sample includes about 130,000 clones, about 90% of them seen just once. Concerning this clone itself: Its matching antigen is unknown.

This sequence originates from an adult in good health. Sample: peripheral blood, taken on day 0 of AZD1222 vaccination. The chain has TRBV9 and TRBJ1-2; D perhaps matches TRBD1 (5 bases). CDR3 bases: TGTGCCAGCAGCGTAGACGCGGGGACGGCTAACTATGGCTACACCTTC. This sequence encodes CASSVDAGTANYGYTF.